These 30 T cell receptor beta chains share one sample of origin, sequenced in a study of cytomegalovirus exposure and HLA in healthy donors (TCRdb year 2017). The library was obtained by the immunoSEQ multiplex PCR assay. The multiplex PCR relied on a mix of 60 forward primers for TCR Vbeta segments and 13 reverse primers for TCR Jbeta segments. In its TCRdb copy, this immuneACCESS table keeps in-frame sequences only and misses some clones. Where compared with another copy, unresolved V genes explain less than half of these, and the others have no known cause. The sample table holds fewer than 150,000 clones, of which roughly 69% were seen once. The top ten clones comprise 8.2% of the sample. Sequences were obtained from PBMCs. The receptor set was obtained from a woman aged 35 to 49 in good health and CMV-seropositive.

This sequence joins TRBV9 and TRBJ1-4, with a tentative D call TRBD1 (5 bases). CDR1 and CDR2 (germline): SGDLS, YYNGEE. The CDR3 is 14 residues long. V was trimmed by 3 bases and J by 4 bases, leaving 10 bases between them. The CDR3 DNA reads TGTGCCAGCAGCGCCCGGGGGGTTAATGAAAAACTGTTTTTT. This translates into CASSARGVNEKLFF.

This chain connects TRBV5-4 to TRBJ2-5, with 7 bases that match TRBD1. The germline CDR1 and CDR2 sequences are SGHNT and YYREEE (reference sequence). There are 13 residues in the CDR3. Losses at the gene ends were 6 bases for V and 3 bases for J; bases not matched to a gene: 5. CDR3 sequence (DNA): TGTGCCAGCAAAGTAGGGACAGAAGAGACCCAGTACTTC. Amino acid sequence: CASKVGTEETQYF.

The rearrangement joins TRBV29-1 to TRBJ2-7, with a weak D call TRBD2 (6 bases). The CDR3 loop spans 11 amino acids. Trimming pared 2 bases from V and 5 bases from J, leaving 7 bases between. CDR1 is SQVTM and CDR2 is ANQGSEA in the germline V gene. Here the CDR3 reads CSVEREDEQYF. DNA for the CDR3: TGCAGCGTTGAAAGGGAGGACGAGCAGTACTTC.

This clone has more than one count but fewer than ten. CDR3 sequence (DNA): TGTGCCAGCAGCTCCAACAGGGCTGGTAATTCACCCCTCCACTTT. Protein: CASSSNRAGNSPLHF. This chain joins TRBV7-9 and TRBJ1-6; D is perhaps TRBD1 (6 bases). Germline CDR1 SEHNR, CDR2 FQNEAQ (reference sequence). V lost 4 bases and J 6 bases, leaving 13 bases between the germline ends. This CDR3 is built from 15 residues.

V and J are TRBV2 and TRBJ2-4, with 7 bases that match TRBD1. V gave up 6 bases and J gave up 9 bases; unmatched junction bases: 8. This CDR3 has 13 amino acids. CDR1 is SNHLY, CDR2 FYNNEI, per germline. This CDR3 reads CASSADRETIQYF. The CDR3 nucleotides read TGTGCCAGCAGCGCCGACAGGGAGACCATTCAGTACTTC.

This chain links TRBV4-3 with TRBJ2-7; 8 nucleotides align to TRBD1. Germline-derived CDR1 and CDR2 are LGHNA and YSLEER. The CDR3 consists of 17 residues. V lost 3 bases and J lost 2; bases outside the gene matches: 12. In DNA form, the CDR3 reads TGCGCCAGCAGCCACGGACCCCGGGACAGGTACCCCTACGAGCAGTACTTC. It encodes CASSHGPRDRYPYEQYF.

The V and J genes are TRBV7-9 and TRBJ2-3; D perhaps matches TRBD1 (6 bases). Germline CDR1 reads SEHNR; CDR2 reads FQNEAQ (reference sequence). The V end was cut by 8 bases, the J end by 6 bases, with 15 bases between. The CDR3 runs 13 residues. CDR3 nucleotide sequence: TGTGCCAGCGGAGCAGGGGCGTTGGATACGCAGTATTTT. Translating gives CASGAGALDTQYF.

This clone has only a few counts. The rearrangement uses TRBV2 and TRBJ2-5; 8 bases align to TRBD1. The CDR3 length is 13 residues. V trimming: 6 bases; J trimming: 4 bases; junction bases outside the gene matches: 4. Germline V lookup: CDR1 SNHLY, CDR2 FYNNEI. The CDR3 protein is CASSFGQGETQYF. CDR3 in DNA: TGTGCCAGCAGCTTCGGACAGGGAGAGACCCAGTACTTC.

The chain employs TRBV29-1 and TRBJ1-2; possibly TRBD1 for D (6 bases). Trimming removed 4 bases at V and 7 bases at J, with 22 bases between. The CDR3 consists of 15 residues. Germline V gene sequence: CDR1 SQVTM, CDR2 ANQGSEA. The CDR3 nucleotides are TGCAGCGTTGTCCCGGACAGCGAGACAGTCTCTGGCTACACCTTC. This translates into CSVVPDSETVSGYTF.

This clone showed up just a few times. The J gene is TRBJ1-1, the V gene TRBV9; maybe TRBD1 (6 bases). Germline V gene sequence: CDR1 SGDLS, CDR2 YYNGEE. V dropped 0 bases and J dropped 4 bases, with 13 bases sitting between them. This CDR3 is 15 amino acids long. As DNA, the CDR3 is TGTGCCAGCAGCGTAGTCCGGGGAGGGGGCACTGAAGCTTTCTTT. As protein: CASSVVRGGGTEAFF.

CDR3 residues: CASSFQLQNKAFF. CDR3 DNA: TGTGCCAGCAGTTTCCAGCTACAGAATAAAGCTTTCTTT. This chain links TRBV27 with TRBJ1-1; D is ambiguous. CDR1 and CDR2 (germline): MNHEY, SMNVEV (reference sequence). The V and J ends lost 3 bases and 9 bases respectively, with 14 bases between them. The CDR3 covers 13 residues.

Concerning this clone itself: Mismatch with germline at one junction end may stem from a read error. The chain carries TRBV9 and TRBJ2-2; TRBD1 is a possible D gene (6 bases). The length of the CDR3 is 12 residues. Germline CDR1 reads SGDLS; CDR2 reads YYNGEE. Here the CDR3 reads CASSGGSGVLTF. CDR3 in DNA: TGTGCCAGCAGCGGGGGGTCAGGGGTTCTCACCTTT.

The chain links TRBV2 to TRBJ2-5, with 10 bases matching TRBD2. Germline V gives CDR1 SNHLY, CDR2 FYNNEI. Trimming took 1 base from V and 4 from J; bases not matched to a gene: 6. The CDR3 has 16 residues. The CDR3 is CASSEGSGGAGETQYF. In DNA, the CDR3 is TGTGCCAGCAGTGAAGGGAGCGGGGGGGCCGGAGAGACCCAGTACTTC. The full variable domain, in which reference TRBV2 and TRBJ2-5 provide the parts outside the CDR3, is EPEVTQTPSHQVTQMGQEVILRCVPISNHLYFYWYRQILGQKVEFLVSFYNNEISEKSEIFDDQFSVERPDGSNFTLKIRSTKLEDSAMYFCASSEGSGGAGETQYFGPGTRLLVL.

CDR3 coding DNA: TGTGCCAGCAGCTTCAACACCAACAGCCAAGAGACCCAGTACTTC. This sequence encodes CASSFNTNSQETQYF. This sequence joins TRBV5-6 and TRBJ2-5; D is ambiguous. The CDR3 has 15 amino acids. Trimming stripped 2 bases from V and 1 base from J, with 12 bases between. Germline lookup yields CDR1 SGHDT and CDR2 YYEEEE.

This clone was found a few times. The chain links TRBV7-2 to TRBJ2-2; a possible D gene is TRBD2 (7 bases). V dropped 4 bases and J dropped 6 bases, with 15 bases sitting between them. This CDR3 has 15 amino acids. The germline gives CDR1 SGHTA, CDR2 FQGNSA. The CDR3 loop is CASSSTLGGPGELFF. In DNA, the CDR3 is TGTGCCAGCAGCTCTACTTTGGGGGGGCCCGGGGAGCTGTTTTTT.

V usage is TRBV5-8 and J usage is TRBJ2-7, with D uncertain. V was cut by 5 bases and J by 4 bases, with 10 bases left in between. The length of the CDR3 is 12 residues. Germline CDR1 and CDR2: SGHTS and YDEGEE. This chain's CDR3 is CASRRKAYEQYF. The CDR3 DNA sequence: TGTGCCAGCAGGAGGAAAGCGTACGAGCAGTACTTC.

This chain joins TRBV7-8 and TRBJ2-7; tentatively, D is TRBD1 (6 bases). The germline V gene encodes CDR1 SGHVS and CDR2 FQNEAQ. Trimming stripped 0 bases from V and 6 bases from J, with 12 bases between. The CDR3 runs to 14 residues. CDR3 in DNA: TGTGCCAGCAGCTTAGCTTTTAGAGGGGGCGAGCAGTACTTC. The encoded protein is CASSLAFRGGEQYF.

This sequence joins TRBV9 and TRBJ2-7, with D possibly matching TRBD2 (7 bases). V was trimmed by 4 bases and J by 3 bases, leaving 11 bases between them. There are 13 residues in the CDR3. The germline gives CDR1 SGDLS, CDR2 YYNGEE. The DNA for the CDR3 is TGTGCCAGCAGCCCTAGGGGGGGCTACGAGCAGTACTTC. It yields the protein CASSPRGGYEQYF.

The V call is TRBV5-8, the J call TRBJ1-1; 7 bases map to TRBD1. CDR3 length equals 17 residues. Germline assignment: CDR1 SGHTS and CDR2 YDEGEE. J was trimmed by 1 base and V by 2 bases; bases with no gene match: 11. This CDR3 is CASSFRQGVIGNTEAFF. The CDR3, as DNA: TGTGCCAGCAGCTTTCGGCAGGGGGTTATCGGGAACACTGAAGCTTTCTTT.

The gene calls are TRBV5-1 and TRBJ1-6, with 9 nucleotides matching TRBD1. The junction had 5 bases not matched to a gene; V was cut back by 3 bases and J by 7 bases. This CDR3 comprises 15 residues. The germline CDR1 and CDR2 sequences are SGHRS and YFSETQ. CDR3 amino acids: CASSSPGQGNSPLHF. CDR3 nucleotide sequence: TGCGCCAGCAGCTCTCCGGGACAGGGAAATTCACCCCTCCACTTT.

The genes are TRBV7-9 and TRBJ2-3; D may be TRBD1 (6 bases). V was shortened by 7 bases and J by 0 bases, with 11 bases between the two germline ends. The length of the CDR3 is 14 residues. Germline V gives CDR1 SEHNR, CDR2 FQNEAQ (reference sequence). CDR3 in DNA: TGTGCCAGCAACCCGGACAGAAGCACAGATACGCAGTATTTT. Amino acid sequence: CASNPDRSTDTQYF.

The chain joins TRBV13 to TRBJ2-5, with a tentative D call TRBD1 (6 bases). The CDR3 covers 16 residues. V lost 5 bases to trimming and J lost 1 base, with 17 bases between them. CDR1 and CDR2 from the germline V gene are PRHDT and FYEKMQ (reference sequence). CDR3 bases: TGTGCCAGCAGCCCCGATCGACAGGCTAGCCAAGAGACCCAGTACTTC. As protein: CASSPDRQASQETQYF.

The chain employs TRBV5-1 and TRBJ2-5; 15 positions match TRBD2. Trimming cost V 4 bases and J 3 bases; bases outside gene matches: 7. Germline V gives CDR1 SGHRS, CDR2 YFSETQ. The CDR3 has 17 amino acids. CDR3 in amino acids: CASSSGLAGGLEETQYF. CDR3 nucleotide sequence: TGCGCCAGCAGCAGCGGACTAGCGGGGGGGCTCGAAGAGACCCAGTACTTC.

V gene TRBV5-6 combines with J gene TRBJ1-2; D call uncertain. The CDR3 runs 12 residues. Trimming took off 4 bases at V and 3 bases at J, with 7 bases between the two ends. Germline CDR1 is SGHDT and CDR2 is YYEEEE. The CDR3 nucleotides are TGTGCCAGCAGCCTAGCCGACTATGGCTACACCTTC. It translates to CASSLADYGYTF.

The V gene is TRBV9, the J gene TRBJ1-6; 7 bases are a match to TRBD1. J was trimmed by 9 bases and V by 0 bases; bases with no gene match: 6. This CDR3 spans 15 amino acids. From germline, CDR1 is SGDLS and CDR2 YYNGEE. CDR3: CASSVEGTAGSPLHF. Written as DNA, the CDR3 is TGTGCCAGCAGCGTAGAAGGGACAGCGGGTTCACCCCTCCACTTT.

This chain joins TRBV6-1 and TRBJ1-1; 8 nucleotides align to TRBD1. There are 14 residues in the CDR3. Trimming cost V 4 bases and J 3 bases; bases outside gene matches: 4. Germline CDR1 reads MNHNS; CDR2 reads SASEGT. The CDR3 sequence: CASSVNRGYTEAFF. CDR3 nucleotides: TGTGCCAGCAGTGTGAACAGGGGGTACACTGAAGCTTTCTTT.

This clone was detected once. CDR3: CASSPRTGGNEKLFF. In DNA, the CDR3 is TGTGCCAGCAGCCCCAGGACAGGGGGCAATGAAAAACTGTTTTTT. The chain couples TRBV11-2 to TRBJ1-4; 11 bases agree with TRBD1. Germline V lookup: CDR1 SGHAT, CDR2 FQNNGV. CDR3 length equals 15 residues. The V and J ends lost 5 bases and 5 bases, in that order; junction bases with no gene match: 4.

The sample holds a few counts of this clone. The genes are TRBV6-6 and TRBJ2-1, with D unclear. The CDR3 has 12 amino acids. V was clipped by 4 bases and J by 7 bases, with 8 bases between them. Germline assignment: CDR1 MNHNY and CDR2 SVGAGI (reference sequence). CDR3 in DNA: TGTGCCAGCAGTTCCTACCGTAATGAGCAGTTCTTC. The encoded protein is CASSSYRNEQFF.

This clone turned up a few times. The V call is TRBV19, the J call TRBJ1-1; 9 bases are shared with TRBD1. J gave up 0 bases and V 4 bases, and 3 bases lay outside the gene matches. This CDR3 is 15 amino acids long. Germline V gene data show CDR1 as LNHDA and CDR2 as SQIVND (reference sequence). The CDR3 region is CASSRTGALNTEAFF. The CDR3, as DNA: TGTGCCAGTAGTAGGACAGGGGCACTGAACACTGAAGCTTTCTTT.

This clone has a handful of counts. The chain's CDR3 is CASSLDLTVAKNIQYF. CDR3 DNA sequence: TGTGCCAGCAGCTTGGATCTCACTGTAGCCAAAAACATTCAGTACTTC. The V and J genes are TRBV5-4 and TRBJ2-4; no firm D call. Trimming removed 0 bases from V and 0 bases from J, with 10 bases in between. Germline V gene lookup returns CDR1 SGHNT and CDR2 YYREEE (reference sequence). The CDR3 runs to 16 residues.